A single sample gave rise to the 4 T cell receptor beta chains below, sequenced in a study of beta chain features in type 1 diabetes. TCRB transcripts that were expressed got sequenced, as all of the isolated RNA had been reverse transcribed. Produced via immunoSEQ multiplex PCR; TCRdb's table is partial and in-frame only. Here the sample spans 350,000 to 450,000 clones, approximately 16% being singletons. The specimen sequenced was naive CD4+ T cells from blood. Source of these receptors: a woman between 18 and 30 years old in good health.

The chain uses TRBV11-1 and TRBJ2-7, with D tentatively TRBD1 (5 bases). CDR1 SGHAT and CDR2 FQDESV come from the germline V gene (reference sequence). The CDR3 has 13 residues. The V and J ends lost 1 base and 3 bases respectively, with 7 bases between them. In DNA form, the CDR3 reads TGTGCCAGCAGCTTAGAGGGGCACTACGAGCAGTACTTC. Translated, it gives CASSLEGHYEQYF.

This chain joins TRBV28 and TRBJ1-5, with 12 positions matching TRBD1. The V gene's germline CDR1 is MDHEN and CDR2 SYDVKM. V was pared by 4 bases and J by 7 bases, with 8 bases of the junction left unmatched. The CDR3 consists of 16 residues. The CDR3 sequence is CASSSPGTGGDQPQHF. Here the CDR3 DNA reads TGTGCCAGCAGTTCGCCCGGGACAGGGGGCGACCAGCCCCAGCATTTT.

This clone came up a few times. The CDR3 region has the DNA TGTGCCTGGGGACAGTCATATGAAAAACTGTTTTTT. Its protein is CAWGQSYEKLFF. The chain uses TRBV30 and TRBJ1-4; a weak D match, TRBD1 (6 bases). Trimming took 5 bases from V and 6 from J, leaving 10 bases between them. Per germline, CDR1 GTSNPN and CDR2 SVGIG (reference sequence). The CDR3 is 12 amino acids.

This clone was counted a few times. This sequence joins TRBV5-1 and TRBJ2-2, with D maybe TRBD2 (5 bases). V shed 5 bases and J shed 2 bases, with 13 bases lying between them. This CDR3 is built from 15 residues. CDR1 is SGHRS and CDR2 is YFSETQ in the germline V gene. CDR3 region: CASRRERTNTGELFF. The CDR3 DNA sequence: TGCGCCAGCAGGAGAGAACGGACTAACACCGGGGAGCTGTTTTTT.